This TCR beta chain was sequenced during a study of T-cell reconstitution after alpha-beta-depleted transplantation in children. Researchers prepared the TCRbeta library using unique molecular identifiers, the study reports. TCRdb recomputed calls from the PCR reads with MiXCR, one row per CDR3 protein. The sample includes around 370,000 distinct CDR3 sequences, 10% of them seen just once. Trimming pared 2 bases from V and 3 bases from J, leaving 11 bases between. Germline-derived CDR1 and CDR2 are SGHRS and YFSETQ. This CDR3 contains 14 residues. Specimen: PBMCs from the stem cell graft donor, collected from the stem cell graft. This sequence was found in a human donor who donated a stem cell graft to a child with acute lymphoblastic leukemia. This rearrangement joins TRBV5-1 to TRBJ2-5, with TRBD2 as a possible D gene (5 bases). The CDR3 protein is CASSFSGKEETQYF. In nucleotides, the CDR3 is TGCGCCAGCAGCTTCTCCGGGAAGGAAGAGACCCAGTACTTC.